This T cell receptor (beta chain) comes out of a study of sequential checkpoint blockade in melanoma. Whole-study context: Maintenance nivolumab came after either treatment sequence. After nivolumab or ipilimumab alone, about 22 patients had week-13 rebiopsies.

Germline V gene lookup returns CDR1 MNHGY and CDR2 SAAAGT. This CDR3 comprises 17 residues. J was trimmed by 3 bases and V by 7 bases; bases with no gene match: 18. This table comes from immunoSEQ multiplex PCR, and its TCRdb copy is limited to in-frame clones, with some not included. The sample has 2,500 to 3,000 clones; approximately 19% are singletons. Treatment defined: randomized to nivolumab then ipilimumab (arm A) or the reverse (arm B). None of the patients previously received DNA-damaging chemotherapy. This clone is categorized as medium-sized. Its antigen is still unknown. Points from the study as a whole: For nivolumab-first patients, baseline tumor clonality was associated with response.

The rearrangement links TRBV6-8 to TRBJ2-7; 7 nucleotides agree with TRBD1. The sequence derives from a human donor with melanoma. Sequenced here: tumor tissue (inferred from file names), sampled from a patient given nivolumab and ipilimumab in sequence. This chain's CDR3 is CASMGWVGQGVFYEQYF. The DNA of the CDR3 is TGTGCCAGCATGGGTTGGGTAGGGCAGGGGGTCTTCTACGAGCAGTACTTC.